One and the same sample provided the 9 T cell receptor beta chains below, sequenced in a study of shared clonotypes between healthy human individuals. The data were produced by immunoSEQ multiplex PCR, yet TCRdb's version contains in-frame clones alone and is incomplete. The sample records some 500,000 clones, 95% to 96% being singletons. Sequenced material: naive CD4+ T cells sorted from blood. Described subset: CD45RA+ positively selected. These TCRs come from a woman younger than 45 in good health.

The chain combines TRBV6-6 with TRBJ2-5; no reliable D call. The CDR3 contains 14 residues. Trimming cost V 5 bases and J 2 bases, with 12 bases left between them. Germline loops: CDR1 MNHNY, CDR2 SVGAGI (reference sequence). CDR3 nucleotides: TGTGCCAGCAGTCCCCCCGAGACACAAGAGACCCAGTACTTC. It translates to CASSPPETQETQYF.

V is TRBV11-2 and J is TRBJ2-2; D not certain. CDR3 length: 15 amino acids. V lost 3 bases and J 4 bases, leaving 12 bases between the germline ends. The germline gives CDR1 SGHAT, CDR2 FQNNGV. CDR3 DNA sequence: TGTGCCAGCAGCTTGTCCCCTACGGGCACCGGGGAGCTGTTTTTT. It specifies CASSLSPTGTGELFF.

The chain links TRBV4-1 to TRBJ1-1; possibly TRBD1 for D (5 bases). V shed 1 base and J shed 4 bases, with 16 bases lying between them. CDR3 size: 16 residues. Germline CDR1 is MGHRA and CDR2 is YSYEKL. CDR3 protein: CASSQGFTSGVTEAFF. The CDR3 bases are TGCGCCAGCAGCCAAGGATTTACTTCGGGGGTCACTGAAGCTTTCTTT.

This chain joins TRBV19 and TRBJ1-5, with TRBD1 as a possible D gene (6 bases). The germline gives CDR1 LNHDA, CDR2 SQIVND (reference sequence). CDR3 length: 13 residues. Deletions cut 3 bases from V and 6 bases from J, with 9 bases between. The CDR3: CASSMTGRQPQHF. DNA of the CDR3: TGTGCCAGTAGTATGACAGGCCGTCAGCCCCAGCATTTT.

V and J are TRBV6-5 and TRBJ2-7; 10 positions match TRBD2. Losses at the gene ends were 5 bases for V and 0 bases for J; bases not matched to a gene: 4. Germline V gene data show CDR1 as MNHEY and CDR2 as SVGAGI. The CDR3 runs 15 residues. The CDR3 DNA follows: TGTGCCAGCAGTAACAGCGGGAGGGGCTCCTACGAGCAGTACTTC. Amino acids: CASSNSGRGSYEQYF.

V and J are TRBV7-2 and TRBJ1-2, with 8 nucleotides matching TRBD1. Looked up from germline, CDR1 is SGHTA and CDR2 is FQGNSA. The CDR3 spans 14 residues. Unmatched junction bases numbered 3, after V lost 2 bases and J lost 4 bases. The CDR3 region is CASSLWTGSYGYTF. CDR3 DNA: TGTGCCAGCAGCTTATGGACAGGGTCCTATGGCTACACCTTC.

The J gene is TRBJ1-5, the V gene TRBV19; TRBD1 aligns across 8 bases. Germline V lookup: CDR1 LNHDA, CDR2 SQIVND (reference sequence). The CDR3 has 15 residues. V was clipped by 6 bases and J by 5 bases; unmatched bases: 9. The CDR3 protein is CASSRTGYSDQPQHF. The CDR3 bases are TGTGCCAGTAGCCGGACAGGGTATTCTGATCAGCCCCAGCATTTT.

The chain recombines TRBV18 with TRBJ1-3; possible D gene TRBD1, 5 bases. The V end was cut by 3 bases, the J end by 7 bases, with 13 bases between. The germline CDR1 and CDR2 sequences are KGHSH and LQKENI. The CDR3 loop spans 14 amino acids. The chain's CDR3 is CASSPDQGRNTIYF. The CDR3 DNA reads TGTGCCAGCTCACCCGACCAGGGTCGGAACACCATATATTTT.

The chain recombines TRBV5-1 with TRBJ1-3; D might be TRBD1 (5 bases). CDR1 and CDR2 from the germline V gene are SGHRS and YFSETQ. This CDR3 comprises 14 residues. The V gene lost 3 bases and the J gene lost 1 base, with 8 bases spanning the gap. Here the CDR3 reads CASSSGESGNTIYF. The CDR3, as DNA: TGCGCCAGCAGCTCGGGGGAATCTGGAAACACCATATATTTT.